A selection of T cell receptor beta chains follows, all from one sample in a study. TCRdb independently ran MiXCR on the 5' RACE reads; one entry per CDR3 protein. The sample shows tens of thousands of distinct CDR3 sequences, roughly 30% of them seen only once. The sequencing input was tumor-infiltrating memory CD4+ T cells sorted from the breast tumor. The source is a female donor with breast cancer. Both conserved end residues are part of each CDR3. The order of the fields is clone size, J gene, V gene, CDR3 protein. Some rows have no size entry. The others give once, few or many, or a class for an expanded clone.

NA | TRBJ1-6 | TRBV20-1 | CSAKERGVYNSPLHF
NA | TRBJ1-2 | TRBV6-6 | CASSKTGGYTF
few | TRBJ2-1 | TRBV5-4 | CASSLKTGSGNEQFF
few | TRBJ1-2 | TRBV28 | CASSGGNYGYTF
few | TRBJ1-1 | TRBV10-2 | CASAGKRNTEAFF
few | TRBJ1-2 | TRBV18 | CASSPATGDAYGYTF
NA | TRBJ1-4 | TRBV7-3 | CASSLQPSEKLFF
many | TRBJ2-5 | TRBV20-1 | CSAVGGNTQETQYF
NA | TRBJ2-7 | TRBV7-2 | CASSLRSVREQYF
few | TRBJ2-6 | TRBV7-9 | CASSLEVSGANVLTF
NA | TRBJ1-4 | TRBV12-3/TRBV12-4 | CASSWQGPTNEKLFF
few | TRBJ1-1 | TRBV5-1 | CASSLGTGGSNTEAFF
few | TRBJ1-1 | TRBV7-2 | CASSLVEADTEAFF
few | TRBJ2-5 | TRBV12-3/TRBV12-4 | CASSSESETQYF
few | TRBJ1-2 | TRBV7-2 | CASKPSAAGRANYGYTF
many | TRBJ1-1 | TRBV5-1 | CASSTPEAMNTEAFF
few | TRBJ2-1 | TRBV5-1 | CASSSGTGNHFDTNEQFF
many | TRBJ2-1 | TRBV5-1 | CASSLRDYTYNEQFF
few | TRBJ1-2 | TRBV6-5 | CASSETNYGYTF
few | TRBJ2-3 | TRBV7-3 | CASSARTGDTQYF
many | TRBJ1-3 | TRBV7-2 | CASSADKGNTIYF
few | TRBJ1-1 | TRBV7-2 | CASSLTQNTEAFF
few | TRBJ2-3 | TRBV7-9 | CASSLASGATDTQYF
NA | TRBJ1-1 | TRBV6-1 | CATRGSSTEAFF